The 5 T cell receptor beta chains given below trace back to one sample, sequenced in a study of T-cell memory formation after mild COVID-19 (dated by TCRdb to the early 2020s). Receptors were amplified or captured by 5' RACE. Sequencing relied on an Illumina NovaSeq 6000. The public reads were reanalyzed by TCRdb: fastp trimming at Q25, MiXCR alignment, in-frame beta chains only. Every entry covers one CDR3 protein and lists the most common genes and DNA from its rows. The sample table holds about 470,000 distinct CDR3 sequences, of which approximately 18% were seen once. 9% to 15% of the sample is held by the ten biggest clonotypes. Sequencing was carried out using PBMCs or a T cell subset sorted from them (not recorded which). Every receptor here comes from an adult woman who had mild COVID-19 (a few samples of this study predate the infection). The sample titles of this study are shuffled in the database, so cell type and time point are left out; the donor was told from shared clones.

This clonotype was counted a few times. The V call is TRBV29-1, the J call TRBJ2-7; D possibly matches TRBD1 or TRBD2 (5 bases each). The CDR3 covers 15 residues. The germline V gene encodes CDR1 SQVTM and CDR2 ANQGSEA. V lost 6 bases, J lost 3 bases, and 21 bases lay in between. CDR3 DNA: TGCAGCGTCGCATACCCCGGGACGGCCCGCTACGAGCAGTACTTC. This translates into CSVAYPGTARYEQYF.

The chain recombines TRBV11-2 with TRBJ2-2; D remains unclear. Germline assignment: CDR1 SGHAT and CDR2 FQNNGV. V lost 0 bases and J lost 0, with 5 bases in between. The CDR3 loop spans 15 amino acids. Written as DNA, the CDR3 is TGTGCCAGCAGCTTAGACTTCGCGAACACCGGGGAGCTGTTTTTT. Encoded protein: CASSLDFANTGELFF.

This clonotype was detected ten times or more. This rearrangement joins TRBV12-3 or TRBV12-4 to TRBJ2-5, with D uncertain. This CDR3 region has 14 residues. With 6 bases removed from V and 1 base from J, the gap between germline ends came to 12 bases. DNA for the CDR3: TGTGCCAGCAGCCCCACTACCAGCCAAGAGACCCAGTACTTC. Residues: CASSPTTSQETQYF.

The rearrangement joins TRBV5-4 to TRBJ2-6; TRBD2 is a possible D gene (6 bases). Germline CDR1 is SGHNT and CDR2 is YYREEE (reference sequence). V was shortened by 1 base and J by 1 base, with 12 bases between the two germline ends. This CDR3 contains 17 residues. The CDR3 sequence is CASSLMAGTSGANVLTF. CDR3 in DNA: TGTGCCAGCAGCTTGATGGCAGGGACTTCTGGGGCCAACGTCCTGACTTTC.

CDR3 residues: CASSRQAYSNQPQHF. CDR3 sequence (DNA): TGTGCCAGCAGTCGACAGGCCTATAGCAATCAGCCCCAGCATTTT. J is TRBJ1-5 and V is TRBV2, with D possibly being TRBD1 (6 bases). V lost 5 bases and J 0 bases, leaving 11 bases between the germline ends. This CDR3 spans 15 amino acids. CDR1 and CDR2 (germline): SNHLY, FYNNEI.